This T cell receptor (beta chain) stems from a study of blood T cells in healthy people across ages. CDR1 is LGHDT and CDR2 is YNNKEL in the germline V gene (reference sequence). The CDR3 is 15 amino acids. Trimming cost V 0 bases and J 7 bases, with 16 bases left between them. Many counts were recorded for this clonotype. The use of a sample-barcoded 5' primer and a J-beta primer mix characterized a second PCR of roughly 7 to 12 cycles. A single record per CDR3 protein comes from TCRdb applying MiXCR to the 5' RACE reads. This sample has 870,000 or so distinct CDR3 sequences, with around 30% found just once.

The sample consisted of blood. This clonotype originated in a woman older than 75 in good health. The chain has TRBV3-1 and TRBJ2-7; D is ambiguous. For the CDR3, the DNA is TGTGCCAGCAGCCAAGATCATGTAGGGTTGCGGGAGCAGTACTTC. Translation: CASSQDHVGLREQYF.